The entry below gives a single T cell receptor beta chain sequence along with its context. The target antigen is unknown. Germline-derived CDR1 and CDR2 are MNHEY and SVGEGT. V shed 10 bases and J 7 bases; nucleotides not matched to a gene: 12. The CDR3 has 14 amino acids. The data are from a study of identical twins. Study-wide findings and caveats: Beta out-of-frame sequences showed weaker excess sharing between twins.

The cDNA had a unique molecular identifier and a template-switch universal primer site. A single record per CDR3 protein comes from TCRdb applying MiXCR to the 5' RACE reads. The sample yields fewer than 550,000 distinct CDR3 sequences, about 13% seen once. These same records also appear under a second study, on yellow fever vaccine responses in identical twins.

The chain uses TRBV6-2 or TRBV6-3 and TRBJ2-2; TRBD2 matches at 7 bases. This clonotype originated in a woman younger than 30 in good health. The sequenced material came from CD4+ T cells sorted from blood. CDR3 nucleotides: TGTGCCACTGGGGGGGTAGCTGATGGCGGGGAGCTGTTTTTT. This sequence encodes CATGGVADGGELFF.